This record looks at one T cell receptor beta chain sequence and its context. Different DNA sequences within this sample yield the same CDR3. These data originate in a study of blood T cell repertoires in COVID-19. Across the whole study: Samples came from the United States, Italy and Spain, spanning acute and convalescent COVID-19. PBMCs, B-cell-depleted T cells, or T cells provided the cDNA or gDNA that made up the material.

V lost 6 bases, J lost 5 bases, and 1 base stayed unmatched. The CDR3 is 12 amino acids. The assay was immunoSEQ multiplex PCR, and TCRdb's table has in-frame clones only and misses some. Of some 390,000 clones in the sample, 89% were seen once. This sequence originates from a woman aged 40 to 55 with COVID-19, enrolled during active disease. The rearrangement links TRBV12-3 or TRBV12-4 to TRBJ1-1; 9 bases are shared with TRBD1. Input material: peripheral blood. As DNA, the CDR3 is TGTGCCAGCAGGACAGGGGGAACTGAAGCTTTCTTT. Translation: CASRTGGTEAFF.